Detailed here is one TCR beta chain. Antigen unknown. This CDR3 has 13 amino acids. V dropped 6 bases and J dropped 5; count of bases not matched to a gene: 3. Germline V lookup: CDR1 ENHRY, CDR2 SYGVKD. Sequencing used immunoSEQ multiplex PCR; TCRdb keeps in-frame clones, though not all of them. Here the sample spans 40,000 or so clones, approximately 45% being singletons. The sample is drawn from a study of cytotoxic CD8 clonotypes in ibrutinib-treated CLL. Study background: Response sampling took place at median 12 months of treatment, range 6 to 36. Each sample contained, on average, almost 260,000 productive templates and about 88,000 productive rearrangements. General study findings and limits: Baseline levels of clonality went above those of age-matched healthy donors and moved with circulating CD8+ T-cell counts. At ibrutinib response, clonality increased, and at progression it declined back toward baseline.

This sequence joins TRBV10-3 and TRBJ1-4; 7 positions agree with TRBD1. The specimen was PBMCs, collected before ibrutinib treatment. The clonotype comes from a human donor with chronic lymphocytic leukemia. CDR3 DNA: TGTGCCATCAGACAGGGGCCGAATGAAAAACTGTTTTTT. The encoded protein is CAIRQGPNEKLFF.